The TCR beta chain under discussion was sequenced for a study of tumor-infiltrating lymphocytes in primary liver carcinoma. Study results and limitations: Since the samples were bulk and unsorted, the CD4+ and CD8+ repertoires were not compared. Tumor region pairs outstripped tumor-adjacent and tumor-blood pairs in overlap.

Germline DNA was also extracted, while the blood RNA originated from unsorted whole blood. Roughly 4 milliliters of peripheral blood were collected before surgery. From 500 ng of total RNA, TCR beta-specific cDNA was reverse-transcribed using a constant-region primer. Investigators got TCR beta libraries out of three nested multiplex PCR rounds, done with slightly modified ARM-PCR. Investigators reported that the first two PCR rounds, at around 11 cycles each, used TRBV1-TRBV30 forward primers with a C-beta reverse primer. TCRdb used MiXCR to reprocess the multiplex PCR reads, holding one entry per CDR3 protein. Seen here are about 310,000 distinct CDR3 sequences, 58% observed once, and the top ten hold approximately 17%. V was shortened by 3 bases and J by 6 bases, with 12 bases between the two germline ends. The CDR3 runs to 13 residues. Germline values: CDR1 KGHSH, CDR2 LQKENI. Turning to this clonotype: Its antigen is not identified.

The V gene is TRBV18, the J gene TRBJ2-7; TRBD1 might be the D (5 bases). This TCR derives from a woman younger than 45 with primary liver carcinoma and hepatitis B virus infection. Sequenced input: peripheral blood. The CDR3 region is CASSPGHRGEQYF. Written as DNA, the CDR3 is TGTGCCAGCTCACCGGGGCACCGCGGCGAGCAGTACTTC. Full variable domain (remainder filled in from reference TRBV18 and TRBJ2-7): NAGVMQNPRHLVRRRGQEARLRCSPMKGHSHVYWYRQLPEEGLKFMVYLQKENIIDESGMPKERFSAEFPKEGPSILRIQQVVRGDSAAYFCASSPGHRGEQYFGPGTRLTVT.